This TCR beta chain emerged from a study of blood T cell repertoires in COVID-19 (dated by TCRdb to 2018 to 2020). Some background on the complete study: Collaborator samples came from the United States, Italy and Spain and covered acute and convalescent phases of COVID-19. A freely available public database, intended as a resource for researchers studying the immune response to SARS-CoV-2, is where the repertoires were released. HLA class I and class II types, where available, came from metadata supplied by the sample provider rather than from assay-based typing. Subjects who had been exposed to COVID-19, were actively infected with it, or had recovered from it provided the deeply sampled blood TCRbeta repertoires that made up the dataset. The samples were drawn from two sources: the first 160 participants of the ongoing ImmuneRACE study, and 1,000 to 1,500 subjects contributed by 6 global collaborators. The prospective study material was composed of cDNA or gDNA derived from T cells, B-cell-depleted T cells, or PBMCs. Nearly every sample came with metadata listing a de-identified subject ID, COVID-19 status, age in years and sex.

In the case of this clone: It has no known antigen specificity. Base quality data are lacking; no much larger clone is found one base away.

Study-level results and caveats: Clinical and demographic metadata were provided uncurated, with the amount varying by source and participant.

In the prospective study, participants were roughly 18 to 89 years old, resided in about two dozen geographic areas of the United States, and were enrolled through a virtual design. In the prospective study, cohorts were assigned on the basis of participant-reported clinical history obtained from a screening survey and a study questionnaire. For ImmuneRACE Cohort 3, a participant was defined as recovered based on two consecutive negative NP/OP PCR tests, clearance by a healthcare professional, or resolution of symptoms. In the prospective study, whole blood, serum and a nasopharyngeal or oropharyngeal swab were collected from each participant by mobile phlebotomists. Additional blood draws and questionnaires over an approximately two-month period could optionally be provided by prospective study participants. Before DNA extraction, blood samples from the prospective study were shipped at room temperature or frozen.

CDR1 and CDR2 are read off the germline V gene as SQVTM and ANQGSEA. The CDR3 has 13 amino acids, counting the end cysteine and phenylalanine. Only CDR3 DNA is held: 39 bases, read in frame from base 1. The junction shows trimming of 6 bases on V and 2 bases on J, and the gene matches do not reach 3 bases of it. TCRbeta CDR3 regions were amplified from genomic DNA by means of the immunoSEQ Assay, a bias-controlled multiplex PCR. The paper's processing steps were these. The number of nucleated cells in each sample was estimated by amplification of reference gene primers within the assay. Sequence reads were collapsed and filtered to measure the absolute abundance of every unique TCRbeta CDR3 rearrangement. For each sample, productive Simpson clonality was calculated as the square root of Simpson's diversity index over productive rearrangements. TCRdb took over this immuneACCESS table, retaining in-frame rearrangements with V and J assigned. Such tables are incomplete; in checked studies, under half of the missing clones stem from an unresolved V gene, and the remainder is unexplained. That table is the source of V, J and clone size, and D and trimming were worked out from the DNA. The sample includes some 270,000 clones, with around 90% observed a single time. In total, the top ten clones hold about 1.7% of the sample.

Here the chain combines TRBV29-1 and TRBJ2-4; 8 of the junction bases match TRBD1. The sample taken for sequencing was PBMCs or T cells enriched from blood (not recorded which). The sequence derives from a woman between 35 and 50 years old who had recovered from COVID-19. The CDR3 amino acid sequence is: CSVQGESKNIQYF. The DNA sequence is given as TGCAGCGTACAGGGGGAGTCCAAAAACATTCAGTACTTC.